The 3 T cell receptor beta chains given below trace back to one sample, sequenced in a study of response to subunit inactivated influenza vaccine. Via MiXCR, TCRdb re-called the RT-PCR reads, giving one row per CDR3 protein. The profile shows hundreds of thousands of distinct CDR3 sequences, around 13% of them singletons. Sample: PBMCs from blood, taken 14 days before vaccination. The origin of the receptors is a man between 50 and 59 years old who received an inactivated influenza vaccine.

This clonotype was seen at least ten times. J is TRBJ2-1 and V is TRBV9; possibly TRBD2 for D (5 bases). V lost 0 bases, J lost 4 bases, and 11 bases lay in between. Germline CDR1 is SGDLS and CDR2 is YYNGEE. The CDR3 loop spans 15 amino acids. CDR3 loop: CASSVAGIGYNEQFF. As DNA, the CDR3 is TGTGCCAGCAGCGTAGCCGGGATTGGATACAATGAGCAGTTCTTC.

This clonotype has only a few counts. The chain carries TRBV4-1 and TRBJ1-5; the D gene is possibly TRBD1 (5 bases). Trimming removed 1 base from V and 2 bases from J, with 12 bases in between. The CDR3 loop spans 16 amino acids. Germline-derived CDR1 and CDR2 are MGHRA and YSYEKL. The CDR3 DNA follows: TGCGCCAGCAGCCAAGTATTCGGGGGTGGCAATCAGCCCCAGCATTTT. Amino acid sequence: CASSQVFGGGNQPQHF.

This clonotype has a count of ten or more. The chain combines TRBV20-1 with TRBJ2-1; possible D gene TRBD2, 6 bases. Germline assignment: CDR1 DFQATT and CDR2 SNEGSKA (reference sequence). The CDR3 runs to 16 residues. Trimming removed 1 base from V and 0 bases from J, with 13 bases in between. The CDR3 protein is CSARVLGRSSYNEQFF. CDR3 in DNA: TGCAGTGCTAGAGTCCTAGGGAGGAGCTCCTACAATGAGCAGTTCTTC.